The clone carrying this TCR beta chain was picked up a small number of times. What it recognizes is unknown. The sample is drawn from a study of molecular identifiers for immune sequencing clone quantification. General study results and limits: Even with 990,000 or so naive cells present, spiked Jurkat TCR RNA from one cell was reportedly detectable. Clones above 20 RNA copies contained over 99% of effector molecules and under 1% of naive molecules.

The germline gives CDR1 MNHEY, CDR2 SMNVEV (reference sequence). The CDR3 spans 14 residues. V lost 2 bases and J lost 0, with 5 bases in between. Using its own MiXCR run on the PCR reads, TCRdb lists one record per CDR3 protein. The table lists more than 450,000 distinct CDR3 sequences, roughly 26% of them singletons. The chain has TRBV27 and TRBJ1-5; D not certain. Source material: naive CD8+ T cells from blood, with Jurkat cell RNA spiked in. Subset here: FACS-sorted CD8+CD4-CCR7+CD45RA+ naive T cells. This TCR was sampled from a human donor in good health. Some libraries in this study had Jurkat cell RNA spiked in. CDR3 protein: CASSLAVSNQPQHF. CDR3 DNA sequence: TGTGCCAGCAGTTTAGCAGTTAGCAATCAGCCCCAGCATTTT.